This T cell receptor (beta chain) derives from a study of T cells after yellow fever vaccination. Whole-study results and caveats: Overlap between CD4 and CD8 compartments was detected for a small share of clonotypes. Clones from primary vaccination mostly reappeared after the booster (96% CD4, over 85% CD8). The presence of abundant clonotypes contaminating from the bulk population was possible in FACS-sorted repertoires.

There are a few counts of this clonotype. What it binds is not known. In TCRdb, the 5' RACE reads were re-called with MiXCR into one record per CDR3 protein. This sample yields roughly 400,000 distinct CDR3 sequences, of which roughly a sixth are seen a single time; roughly 19% belongs to the top ten. Sequenced material: PBMCs, taken before the yellow fever booster vaccination. This TCR was sampled from a man aged 18 to 35 who received the YFV17D yellow fever vaccine.

CDR3 in DNA: TGTGCCAGCAGCCCTGACGAATACTACGAGCAGTACGTC. This sequence encodes CASSPDEYYEQYV. The J gene is TRBJ2-7, the V gene TRBV2; D call uncertain. This CDR3 spans 13 amino acids. V was shortened by 6 bases and J by 3 bases, with 12 bases between the two germline ends. From germline, CDR1 is SNHLY and CDR2 FYNNEI.